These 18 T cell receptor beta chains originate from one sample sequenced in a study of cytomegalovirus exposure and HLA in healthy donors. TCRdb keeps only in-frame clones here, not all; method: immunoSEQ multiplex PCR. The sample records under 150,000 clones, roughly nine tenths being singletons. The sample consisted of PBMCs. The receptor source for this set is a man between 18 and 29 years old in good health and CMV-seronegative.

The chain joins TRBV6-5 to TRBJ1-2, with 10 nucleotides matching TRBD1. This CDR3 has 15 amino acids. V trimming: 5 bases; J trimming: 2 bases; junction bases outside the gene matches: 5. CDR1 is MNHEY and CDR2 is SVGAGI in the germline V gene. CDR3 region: CASSPGTGANYGYTF. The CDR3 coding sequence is TGTGCCAGCAGTCCCGGGACAGGGGCGAACTATGGCTACACCTTC.

In DNA, the CDR3 is TGTGCCATCAGTGCTTCAATTGGGGAGCAGTACGTC. As protein: CAISASIGEQYV. The chain recombines TRBV10-3 with TRBJ2-7; D is unresolved. Germline CDR1 is ENHRY and CDR2 is SYGVKD. The V end was cut by 4 bases, the J end by 7 bases, with 11 bases between. The CDR3 contains 12 residues.

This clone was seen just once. CDR3 in DNA: TGTGCCAGCAGTGAAGGCTATAGCAATCAGCCCCAGCATTTT. Amino acid sequence: CASSEGYSNQPQHF. V and J are TRBV6-1 and TRBJ1-5; D is undetermined. The CDR3 runs 14 residues. V was trimmed by 1 base and J by 0 bases, leaving 4 bases between them. Germline V lookup: CDR1 MNHNS, CDR2 SASEGT.

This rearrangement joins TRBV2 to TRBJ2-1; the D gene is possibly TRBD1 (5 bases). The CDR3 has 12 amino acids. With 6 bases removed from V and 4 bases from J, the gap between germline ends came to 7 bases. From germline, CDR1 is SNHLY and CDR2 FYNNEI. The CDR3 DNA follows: TGTGCCAGCAGACAGGTTTACAATGAGCAGTTCTTC. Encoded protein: CASRQVYNEQFF.

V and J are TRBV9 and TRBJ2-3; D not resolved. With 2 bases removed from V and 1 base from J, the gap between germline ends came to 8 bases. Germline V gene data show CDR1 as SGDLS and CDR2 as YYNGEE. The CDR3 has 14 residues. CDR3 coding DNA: TGTGCCAGCAGCGTTTCCCCGGGCACAGATACGCAGTATTTT. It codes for CASSVSPGTDTQYF.

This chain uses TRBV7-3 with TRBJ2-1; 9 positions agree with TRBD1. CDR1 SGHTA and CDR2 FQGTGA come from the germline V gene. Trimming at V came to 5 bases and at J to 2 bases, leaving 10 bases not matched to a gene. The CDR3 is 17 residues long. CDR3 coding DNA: TGTGCCAGCAGCCCACAGGGACAGGGAAGGACCTACAATGAGCAGTTCTTC. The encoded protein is CASSPQGQGRTYNEQFF.

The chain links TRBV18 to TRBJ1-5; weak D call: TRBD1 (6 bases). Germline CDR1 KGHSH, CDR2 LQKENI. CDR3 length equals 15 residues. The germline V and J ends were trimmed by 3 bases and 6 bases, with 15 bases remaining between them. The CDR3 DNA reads TGTGCCAGCTCACCGCGAGCAGGGGATTCTCAGCCCCAGCATTTT. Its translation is CASSPRAGDSQPQHF.

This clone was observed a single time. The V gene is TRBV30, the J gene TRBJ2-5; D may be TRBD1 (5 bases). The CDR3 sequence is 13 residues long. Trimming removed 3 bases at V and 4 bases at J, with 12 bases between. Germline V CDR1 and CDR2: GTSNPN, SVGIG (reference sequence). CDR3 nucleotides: TGTGCCTGGAGAGTAGGGGTTACAGAGACCCAGTACTTC. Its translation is CAWRVGVTETQYF.

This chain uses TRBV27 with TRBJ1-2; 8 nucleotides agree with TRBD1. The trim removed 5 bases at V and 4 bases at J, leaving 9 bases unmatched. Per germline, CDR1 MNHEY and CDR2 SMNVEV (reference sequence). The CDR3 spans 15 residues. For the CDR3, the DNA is TGTGCCAGCAGTCCCAGGGGGCCAGGGGGCTATGGCTACACCTTC. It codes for CASSPRGPGGYGYTF.

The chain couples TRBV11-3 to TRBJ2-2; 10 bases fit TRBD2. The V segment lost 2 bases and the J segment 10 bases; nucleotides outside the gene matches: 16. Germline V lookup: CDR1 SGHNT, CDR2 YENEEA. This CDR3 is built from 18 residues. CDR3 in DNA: TGTGCCAGCAGCTTATTCGGTTCCGCAAGCGGGAGGGCCGAGGAGCTGTTTTTT. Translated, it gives CASSLFGSASGRAEELFF.

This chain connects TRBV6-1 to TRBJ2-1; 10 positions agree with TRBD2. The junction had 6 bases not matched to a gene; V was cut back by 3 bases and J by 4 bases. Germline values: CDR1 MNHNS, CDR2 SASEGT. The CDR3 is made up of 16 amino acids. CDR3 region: CASSDTPSGGYNEQFF. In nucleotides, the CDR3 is TGTGCCAGCAGTGATACCCCTAGCGGGGGTTACAATGAGCAGTTCTTC.

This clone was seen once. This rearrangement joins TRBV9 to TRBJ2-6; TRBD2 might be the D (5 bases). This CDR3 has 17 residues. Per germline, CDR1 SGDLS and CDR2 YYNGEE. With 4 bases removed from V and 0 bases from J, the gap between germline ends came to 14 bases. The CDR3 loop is CASSPSDWSSGANVLTF. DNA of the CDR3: TGTGCCAGCAGCCCCTCGGACTGGAGCTCTGGGGCCAACGTCCTGACTTTC.

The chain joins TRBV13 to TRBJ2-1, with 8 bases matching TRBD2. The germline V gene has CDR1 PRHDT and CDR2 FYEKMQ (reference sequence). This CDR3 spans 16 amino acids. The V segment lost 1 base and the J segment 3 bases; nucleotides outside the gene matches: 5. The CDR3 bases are TGTGCCAGCAGCTTAGTGGCGGGGGGAAGCTACAATGAGCAGTTCTTC. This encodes CASSLVAGGSYNEQFF. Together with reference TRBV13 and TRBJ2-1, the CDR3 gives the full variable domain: AAGVIQSPRHLIKEKRETATLKCYPIPRHDTVYWYQQGPGQDPQFLISFYEKMQSDKGSIPDRFSAQQFSDYHSELNMSSLELGDSALYFCASSLVAGGSYNEQFFGPGTRLTVL.

This CDR3 is CASSAGTATNYGYTF. The CDR3 DNA is TGTGCCAGCAGCGCCGGGACAGCCACTAACTATGGCTACACCTTC. This chain links TRBV5-4 with TRBJ1-2, with 7 bases that match TRBD1. This CDR3 has 15 amino acids. V was clipped by 4 bases and J by 0 bases; unmatched bases: 6. From germline, CDR1 is SGHNT and CDR2 YYREEE (reference sequence).

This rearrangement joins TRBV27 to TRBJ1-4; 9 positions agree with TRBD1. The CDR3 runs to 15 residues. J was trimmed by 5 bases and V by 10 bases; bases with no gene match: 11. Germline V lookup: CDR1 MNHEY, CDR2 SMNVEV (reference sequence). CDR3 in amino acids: CATRNPGTGNEKLFF. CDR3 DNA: TGTGCCACCCGAAACCCCGGGACAGGGAATGAAAAACTGTTTTTT.

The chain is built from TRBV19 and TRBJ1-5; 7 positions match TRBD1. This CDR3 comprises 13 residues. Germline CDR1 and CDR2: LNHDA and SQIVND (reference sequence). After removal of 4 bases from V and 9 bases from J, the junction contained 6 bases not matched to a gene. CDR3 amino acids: CASSRQGDGPQHF. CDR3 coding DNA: TGTGCCAGTAGTAGACAGGGAGATGGGCCCCAGCATTTT. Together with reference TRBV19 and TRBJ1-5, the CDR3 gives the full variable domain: DGGITQSPKYLFRKEGQNVTLSCEQNLNHDAMYWYRQDPGQGLRLIYYSQIVNDFQKGDIAEGYSVSREKKESFPLTVTSAQKNPTAFYLCASSRQGDGPQHFGDGTRLSIL.

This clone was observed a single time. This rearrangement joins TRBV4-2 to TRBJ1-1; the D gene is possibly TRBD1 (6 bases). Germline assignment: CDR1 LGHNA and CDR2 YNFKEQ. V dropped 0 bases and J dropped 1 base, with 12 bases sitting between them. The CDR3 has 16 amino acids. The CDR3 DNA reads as TGTGCCAGCAGCCAAGATTGGGCAGGGGCGAACACTGAAGCTTTCTTT. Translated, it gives CASSQDWAGANTEAFF.

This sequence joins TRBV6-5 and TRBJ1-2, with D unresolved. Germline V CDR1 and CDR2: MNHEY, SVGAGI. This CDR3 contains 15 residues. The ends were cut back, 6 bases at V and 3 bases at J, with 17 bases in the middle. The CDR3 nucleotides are TGTGCCAGCAGCAAGCCTTTTAAAGCGTACTATGGCTACACCTTC. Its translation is CASSKPFKAYYGYTF.